One T cell receptor beta chain is described in this entry. Antigen specificity is unknown. The sample comes from a study of cytomegalovirus exposure and HLA in healthy donors. Study-wide points: Earlier analysis found most TCR beta V segments productive about 90% or about 30% of the time. Some V segments (TRBV6-2 and TRBV6-3 among them) were excluded as indistinguishable. For cytomegalovirus status, the classifier reportedly gave diagnoses with high specificity and sensitivity.

Germline CDR1 WNHNN, CDR2 SYGVQD (reference sequence). This CDR3 has 14 amino acids. V shed 5 bases and J 4 bases; nucleotides not matched to a gene: 5. PCR used 60 Vbeta primers and 13 Jbeta primers. Repertoires were generated with immunoSEQ multiplex PCR, while TCRdb's copy carries only in-frame clones and drops some. The sample includes approximately 280,000 clones, around 90% of them seen just once. The sequenced material came from PBMCs. The chain employs TRBV10-1 and TRBJ1-1, with 9 bases lining up with TRBD1. The TCR originated in a woman younger than 35 in good health and CMV-seronegative. CDR3 region: CASSSQGAGTEAFF. The CDR3 DNA is TGCGCCAGCAGTTCACAGGGGGCAGGCACTGAAGCTTTCTTT.